Listed here are 28 T cell receptor beta chains from one sample, sequenced in a study of T cells in Graves' hyperthyroidism and ophthalmopathy. TCR beta CDR3 region amplification was performed from RNA transcripts. The TCR CDR3 first-round RT-PCR relied on the HTBI primer set. Each CDR3 protein gets one entry after TCRdb re-called the multiplex PCR reads with MiXCR. The sample contains over 500,000 distinct CDR3 sequences, roughly 45% of which appear only once. Input material: peripheral blood or thyroid tissue (not recorded which). These receptor sequences come from an adult woman with Graves' disease, either hyperthyroidism or ophthalmopathy (not recorded which).

This clonotype appeared many times. The chain recombines TRBV10-3 with TRBJ1-5; 7 bases agree with TRBD1. Germline values: CDR1 ENHRY, CDR2 SYGVKD. CDR3 length equals 14 residues. With V trimmed by 4 bases and J by 1 base, 1 base remained unmatched. The chain's CDR3 is CAISGGQSNQPQHF. In DNA form, the CDR3 reads TGTGCCATCAGTGGGGGACAGAGCAATCAGCCCCAGCATTTT.

The gene calls are TRBV6-5 and TRBJ2-1; D is ambiguous. Trimming removed 6 bases at V and 7 bases at J, with 13 bases between. The CDR3 sequence is 13 residues long. Germline CDR1 and CDR2: MNHEY and SVGAGI. The CDR3 DNA reads as TGTGCCAGCAGGACGGACCGGTGGAATGAGCAGTTCTTC. Amino acid sequence: CASRTDRWNEQFF.

This clonotype was detected ten times or more. V gene TRBV20-1 combines with J gene TRBJ1-1; unclear D gene. The V end was cut by 1 base, the J end by 0 bases, with 9 bases between. The V gene's germline CDR1 is DFQATT and CDR2 SNEGSKA (reference sequence). CDR3 length: 14 residues. The CDR3 DNA sequence: TGCAGTGCTAGAGTAGGGAGCATGAACACTGAAGCTTTCTTT. Translated: CSARVGSMNTEAFF.

The chain links TRBV29-1 to TRBJ1-3, with D maybe TRBD1 (6 bases). The germline V gene encodes CDR1 SQVTM and CDR2 ANQGSEA. The CDR3 is 15 residues long. Trimming pared 4 bases from V and 3 bases from J, leaving 16 bases between. CDR3 DNA: TGCAGCGTTGGAAGGGGGACGGGCCATGGAAACACCATATATTTT. Translating it yields CSVGRGTGHGNTIYF.

This clonotype was seen many times. The chain joins TRBV7-3 to TRBJ2-2; D could derive from TRBD1 or TRBD2 (5 bases each). The CDR3 covers 13 residues. V lost 2 bases and J lost 9, with 10 bases in between. Germline V lookup: CDR1 SGHTA, CDR2 FQGTGA. The chain's CDR3 is CASSLEGRRELFF. The CDR3 DNA sequence: TGTGCCAGCAGCTTAGAGGGGCGGAGGGAGCTGTTTTTT.

There are many counts of this clonotype. This chain uses TRBV7-2 with TRBJ2-5; D is perhaps TRBD2 (6 bases). V lost 5 bases and J 2 bases, leaving 15 bases between the germline ends. Germline-derived CDR1 and CDR2 are SGHTA and FQGNSA. The CDR3 spans 15 residues. The CDR3 sequence: CASSPGGPQQETQYF. As DNA, the CDR3 is TGTGCCAGCAGCCCAGGAGGGCCTCAGCAAGAGACCCAGTACTTC.

This clonotype was seen ten or more times. The chain uses TRBV7-8 and TRBJ1-1; D is ambiguous. This CDR3 is 13 amino acids long. Trimming cost V 2 bases and J 4 bases, with 8 bases left between them. Germline CDR1 and CDR2: SGHVS and FQNEAQ. The CDR3 region is CASSLYEGTEAFF. CDR3 in DNA: TGTGCCAGCAGCTTATATGAGGGCACTGAAGCTTTCTTT.

CDR3 loop: CASSQDRGLGEKLFF. CDR3 nucleotides: TGTGCCAGCAGTCAGGACAGGGGGCTAGGTGAAAAACTGTTTTTT. The J gene is TRBJ1-4, the V gene TRBV2; 11 bases are a match to TRBD1. The V gene's germline CDR1 is SNHLY and CDR2 FYNNEI. This CDR3 is 15 amino acids long. V was clipped by 5 bases and J by 7 bases; unmatched bases: 6.

The chain carries TRBV20-1 and TRBJ1-5; TRBD1 matches 8 bases. Germline trimming cut 6 bases from V and 6 bases from J; bases unmatched to any gene: 7. Germline CDR1 DFQATT, CDR2 SNEGSKA (reference sequence). CDR3 size: 13 residues. CDR3 sequence reads: CSATGTGIQPQHF. The DNA for the CDR3 is TGCAGTGCAACCGGGACAGGAATTCAGCCCCAGCATTTT.

The chain couples TRBV12-3 or TRBV12-4 to TRBJ2-2; no reliable D call. Trimming cost V 8 bases and J 8 bases, with 9 bases left between them. The CDR3 contains 11 residues. The CDR3 DNA follows: TGTGCCAGCGGCCTTCGGGGGGAGCTGTTTTTT. Residues: CASGLRGELFF.

The V gene is TRBV9, the J gene TRBJ1-1; TRBD1 aligns across 8 bases. CDR3 length equals 14 residues. V lost 4 bases to trimming and J lost 5 bases; unmatched junction nucleotides: 7. CDR1 is SGDLS and CDR2 is YYNGEE in the germline V gene. The CDR3 nucleotides are TGTGCCAGCAGCTCCCGGACAGGGTCGACTGAAGCTTTCTTT. It translates to CASSSRTGSTEAFF.

This clonotype has a handful of counts. The chain employs TRBV10-1 and TRBJ2-7; TRBD1 is a possible D gene (7 bases). Trimming stripped 5 bases from V and 5 bases from J, with 13 bases between. The length of the CDR3 is 13 residues. Germline V CDR1 and CDR2: WNHNN, SYGVQD (reference sequence). The chain's CDR3 is CASSQGGHHEQYF. The CDR3 DNA sequence: TGCGCCAGCAGTCAGGGGGGCCACCACGAGCAGTACTTC.

The chain is built from TRBV29-1 and TRBJ2-7; 7 bases agree with TRBD2. With 4 bases clipped from V and 6 bases from J, the junction kept 0 bases outside the gene matches. Germline V lookup: CDR1 SQVTM, CDR2 ANQGSEA. This CDR3 has 10 residues. The CDR3: CSVGEGEQYF. CDR3 nucleotide sequence: TGCAGCGTTGGGGAGGGCGAGCAGTACTTC.

This clonotype showed up just a few times. In nucleotides, the CDR3 is TGTGCCAGCAGCGACAAGGGGGCCCCGAATTCACCCCTCCACTTT. Translated: CASSDKGAPNSPLHF. The genes are TRBV6-2 or TRBV6-3 and TRBJ1-6; 7 nucleotides line up with TRBD1. There are 15 residues in the CDR3. V shed 6 bases and J 7 bases; nucleotides not matched to a gene: 9. From germline, CDR1 is MNHEY and CDR2 SVGEGT.

The chain uses TRBV29-1 and TRBJ1-2, with 8 bases identical to TRBD1. The CDR3 loop spans 11 amino acids. Germline V gene data show CDR1 as SQVTM and CDR2 as ANQGSEA. The V segment lost 5 bases and the J segment 5 bases; nucleotides outside the gene matches: 1. CDR3 bases: TGCAGCGTTTGGACAGGGTATGGCTACACCTTC. Amino acid sequence: CSVWTGYGYTF.

This clonotype was seen a few times. The chain joins TRBV5-1 to TRBJ2-2; 12 positions match TRBD1. Germline trimming cut 4 bases from V and 5 bases from J; bases unmatched to any gene: 9. Per the germline V gene, CDR1 is SGHRS and CDR2 is YFSETQ. The CDR3 has 17 amino acids. The CDR3 loop reads CASSEGTGGGSTGELFF. The CDR3 coding sequence is TGCGCCAGCAGCGAAGGGACAGGGGGCGGCTCTACCGGGGAGCTGTTTTTT.

This clonotype turned up a few times. This rearrangement joins TRBV4-3 to TRBJ1-2; 7 nucleotides match TRBD1. This CDR3 contains 14 residues. Germline V gene lookup returns CDR1 LGHNA and CDR2 YSLEER. The trim removed 1 base at V and 4 bases at J, leaving 3 bases unmatched. The CDR3 reads CASSQGDRSYGYTF. The CDR3, as DNA: TGCGCCAGCAGCCAAGGGGACAGATCCTATGGCTACACCTTC.

This clonotype was recorded at least ten times. The gene calls are TRBV20-1 and TRBJ2-7; 8 bases match TRBD2. V was clipped by 6 bases and J by 2 bases; unmatched bases: 9. Germline V CDR1 and CDR2: DFQATT, SNEGSKA (reference sequence). The length of the CDR3 is 14 residues. CDR3 amino acids: CSASTTSVTYEQYF. The CDR3 nucleotides read TGCAGTGCCAGTACGACTAGCGTCACCTACGAGCAGTACTTC.

In its sample, this clonotype was seen many times. The genes are TRBV5-5 and TRBJ2-6; no definite D call. CDR1 and CDR2 from the germline V gene are SGHKS and YYEKEE (reference sequence). This CDR3 has 16 residues. The V end lost 3 bases, the J end lost 4 bases, and 14 bases lay between the germline ends. CDR3 coding DNA: TGTGCCAGCAGCTGGGGATATGCCGGGGGGGCCAACGTCCTGACTTTC. Amino acid sequence: CASSWGYAGGANVLTF.

There are many counts of this clonotype. This chain links TRBV3-1 with TRBJ1-1; 7 positions agree with TRBD1. The CDR3 totals 14 residues. Germline values: CDR1 LGHDT, CDR2 YNNKEL (reference sequence). After removal of 3 bases from V and 1 base from J, the junction contained 2 bases not matched to a gene. The CDR3 nucleotides are TGTGCCAGCAGCCAGGGACAGCAGAACACTGAAGCTTTCTTT. It yields the protein CASSQGQQNTEAFF.

The chain is built from TRBV7-9 and TRBJ2-2, with TRBD2 matching over 12 bases. The germline V gene encodes CDR1 SEHNR and CDR2 FQNEAQ (reference sequence). The V segment lost 4 bases and the J segment 3 bases; nucleotides outside the gene matches: 6. This CDR3 has 17 residues. The CDR3 DNA reads TGTGCCAGCAGCTACGCCGGACTAGCGGGATACACCGGGGAGCTGTTTTTT. The encoded protein is CASSYAGLAGYTGELFF.

The V and J genes are TRBV9 and TRBJ2-7; D call uncertain. The CDR3 extends over 17 amino acids. Germline loops: CDR1 SGDLS, CDR2 YYNGEE. The ends were cut back, 3 bases at V and 2 bases at J, with 21 bases in the middle. The CDR3 loop reads CASSALTPNRHTYEQYF. In DNA form, the CDR3 reads TGTGCCAGCAGCGCTCTTACCCCCAATCGGCACACCTACGAGCAGTACTTC. Supplemented by reference TRBV9 and TRBJ2-7, the full variable domain reads DSGVTQTPKHLITATGQRVTLRCSPRSGDLSVYWYQQSLDQGLQFLIQYYNGEERAKGNILERFSAQQFPDLHSELNLSSLELGDSALYFCASSALTPNRHTYEQYFGPGTRLTVT.

As for this clonotype: Being one base from a much bigger clone, this may be a read error. The V gene is TRBV7-3, the J gene TRBJ2-5, with D possibly being TRBD2 (6 bases). Germline V gives CDR1 SGHTA, CDR2 FQGTGA. The CDR3 sequence is 13 residues long. The ends were cut back, 5 bases at V and 9 bases at J, with 16 bases in the middle. The CDR3 sequence: CASSVRDGEAQYF. The CDR3 nucleotides read TGTGCCAGCAGCGTTAGGGATGGGGAGGCCCAGTACTTC.

The chain uses TRBV20-1 and TRBJ1-1, with 8 bases fitting TRBD1. The CDR3 extends over 11 amino acids. V was clipped by 6 bases and J by 10 bases; unmatched bases: 7. In germline, CDR1 is DFQATT, CDR2 SNEGSKA (reference sequence). The DNA of the CDR3 is TGCAGTGCAAAACAGGGGGGCGTAGCTTTCTTT. It specifies CSAKQGGVAFF.

This clonotype showed up many times. The chain employs TRBV7-9 and TRBJ2-6; perhaps TRBD1 as D (5 bases). V shed 6 bases and J shed 2 bases, with 14 bases lying between them. Germline CDR1 is SEHNR and CDR2 is FQNEAQ (reference sequence). There are 16 residues in the CDR3. The CDR3 loop is CASSSDRRPGANVLTF. The DNA for the CDR3 is TGTGCCAGCAGTTCTGACAGACGCCCTGGGGCCAACGTCCTGACTTTC.

V gene TRBV12-3 or TRBV12-4 combines with J gene TRBJ2-2, with D possibly being TRBD2 (7 bases). Trimming removed 6 bases from V and 4 bases from J, with 21 bases in between. CDR3 length: 17 residues. The CDR3 region is CASRLGGGSLFTGELFF. In DNA form, the CDR3 reads TGTGCCAGCAGACTAGGGGGGGGCTCGTTGTTCACCGGGGAGCTGTTTTTT.

At least ten counts were recorded for this clonotype. The J gene is TRBJ1-6, the V gene TRBV7-2; maybe TRBD1 (5 bases). V dropped 2 bases and J dropped 15 bases, with 14 bases sitting between them. This CDR3 contains 13 residues. Germline lookup yields CDR1 SGHTA and CDR2 FQGNSA. This CDR3 reads CASSLRQGGHLHF. As DNA, the CDR3 is TGTGCCAGCAGCTTAAGGCAGGGTGGACACCTCCACTTT.

This clonotype turned up a few times. The rearrangement joins TRBV10-3 to TRBJ2-7; 7 nucleotides align to TRBD2. The CDR3 sequence is 15 residues long. CDR1 is ENHRY and CDR2 is SYGVKD in the germline V gene. Germline trimming cut 10 bases from V and 4 bases from J; bases unmatched to any gene: 16. CDR3: CATRSGRGDGYEQYF. The CDR3, as DNA: TGTGCCACGCGATCTGGCCGGGGGGATGGATACGAGCAGTACTTC.